The rows below give T cell receptor beta chains drawn from one sample of a study of blood T cells in healthy people across ages. MiXCR was run by TCRdb on the 5' RACE reads, yielding one entry per CDR3 protein. The table includes approximately 730,000 distinct CDR3 sequences, roughly 50% detected once. The sample consisted of blood. These receptors were collected from an elderly man in good health. Each CDR3 is given with its conserved first and last residue. The D gene is left open where the match is weak. Size is stated for part of the rows, as once, few or many counts, or as a class when the clone is expanded.

TRBJ1-4	TRBV20-1	.	few	CSAREGGGLEKLFF	TGCAGTGCTAGAGAGGGAGGAGGTCTAGAAAAACTGTTTTTT
TRBJ1-1	TRBV5-1	TRBD1	.	CASRATGTGNHEAFF	TGCGCCAGCAGGGCCACCGGGACAGGGAACCATGAAGCTTTCTTT
TRBJ1-1	TRBV4-1	.	.	CASSQMGWGLTEAFF	TGCGCCAGCAGCCAGATGGGTTGGGGGCTCACTGAAGCTTTCTTT
TRBJ1-2	TRBV18	.	.	CASSPGSEGYGYTF	TGTGCCAGCTCACCCGGATCCGAGGGGTATGGCTACACCTTC
TRBJ2-1	TRBV18	TRBD2	few	CASSPGAGAGNEQFF	TGTGCCAGCTCACCTGGCGCGGGAGCGGGCAATGAGCAGTTCTTC
TRBJ2-2	TRBV28	TRBD1	.	CASSQGQGVTGELFF	TGTGCCAGCAGTCAGGGACAGGGAGTAACCGGGGAGCTGTTTTTT
TRBJ2-3	TRBV10-3	.	once	CATQSTDTQYF	TGTGCCACACAGAGCACAGATACGCAGTATTTT
TRBJ2-1	TRBV4-2	TRBD2	few	CASSPETTSGSRNEQFF	TGTGCCAGCAGCCCTGAAACAACTAGCGGGAGCAGGAATGAGCAGTTCTTC
TRBJ2-7	TRBV6-5	TRBD2	.	CASSSTGLAGGFPYEQYF	TGTGCCAGCAGTTCTACGGGACTAGCGGGCGGATTTCCCTACGAGCAGTACTTC
TRBJ1-2	TRBV27	.	.	CASSNRANYGYTF	TGTGCCAGCAGTAACAGGGCTAACTATGGCTACACCTTC
TRBJ1-1	TRBV28	.	.	CASTGSIQGKAFF	TGTGCCAGCACCGGCTCCATCCAGGGAAAAGCTTTCTTT
TRBJ2-3	TRBV27	.	once	CASSLGGWADTQYF	TGTGCCAGCAGTTTAGGGGGCTGGGCAGATACGCAGTATTTT
TRBJ2-6	TRBV12-5	.	.	CASGLVGGSTSGANVLTF	TGTGCTAGTGGTTTGGTTGGAGGCAGTACCTCTGGGGCCAACGTCCTGACTTTC
TRBJ2-7	TRBV29-1	TRBD2	.	CSVGPRTSGDLYNEQYF	TGCAGCGTTGGACCTAGGACTAGCGGAGACCTTTACAATGAGCAGTACTTC
TRBJ2-3	TRBV11-1	TRBD2	.	CARSTRETDTQYF	TGTGCCCGCAGCACGCGGGAGACAGATACGCAGTATTTT
TRBJ2-3	TRBV9	.	few	CASSVELGTDTQYF	TGTGCCAGCAGCGTAGAATTGGGTACAGATACGCAGTATTTT
TRBJ2-4	TRBV20-1	TRBD2	few	CSAAERGVRNIQYF	TGCAGTGCTGCCGAGCGGGGCGTGCGAAACATTCAGTACTTC
TRBJ2-4	TRBV5-1	.	.	CASSSPGKTIQYF	TGCGCCAGCAGCTCCCCTGGGAAAACCATTCAGTACTTC
TRBJ2-3	TRBV28	.	.	CASRRARGSTDTQYF	TGTGCCAGCCGAAGAGCCAGGGGTAGCACAGATACGCAGTATTTT
TRBJ2-1	TRBV6-5	TRBD2	.	CASSRSGTRPNEQFF	TGTGCCAGCAGCCGGTCCGGGACTAGACCTAATGAGCAGTTCTTC
TRBJ2-7	TRBV10-2	TRBD2	.	CARSFGLAPSYEQYF	TGCGCCCGCAGTTTCGGACTAGCGCCCTCCTACGAGCAGTACTTC
TRBJ2-4	TRBV2	TRBD2	few	CASTFSGRGNIQYF	TGTGCCAGCACCTTTAGCGGGAGGGGAAACATTCAGTACTTC
TRBJ2-7	TRBV4-2	TRBD2	.	CASSQEGGSSYEQYF	TGTGCCAGCAGCCAAGAGGGAGGGAGCTCCTACGAGCAGTACTTC
TRBJ1-1	TRBV10-2	.	few	CASSGAPLNTEAFF	TGCGCCAGCAGTGGGGCCCCATTGAACACTGAAGCTTTCTTT
TRBJ2-1	TRBV2	.	once	CASSPQISVNEQFF	TGTGCCAGCAGTCCACAGATTTCTGTCAATGAGCAGTTCTTC
TRBJ2-1	TRBV3-1	.	.	CASSQVSLAHNEQFF	TGTGCCAGCAGCCAAGTATCCCTAGCGCACAATGAGCAGTTCTTC
TRBJ2-1	TRBV27	.	once	CASSWGEDSYNEQFF	TGTGCCAGCAGTTGGGGGGAGGACTCCTACAATGAGCAGTTCTTC
TRBJ2-3	TRBV27	.	few	CASSRESGTDTQYF	TGTGCCAGCAGCCGGGAATCCGGCACAGATACGCAGTATTTT
TRBJ2-3	TRBV7-2	TRBD2	.	CASSFPGGTDTQYF	TGTGCCAGCAGCTTTCCGGGAGGAACAGATACGCAGTATTTT
TRBJ2-7	TRBV29-1	.	.	CSVESRGGASSYEQYF	TGCAGCGTTGAATCCAGGGGGGGGGCCTCATCCTACGAGCAGTACTTC
TRBJ1-1	TRBV2	.	many	CASSGYTEAFF	TGTGCCAGCAGTGGGTACACTGAAGCTTTCTTT
TRBJ1-2	TRBV2	.	.	CASSISLNYGYTF	TGTGCCAGCAGTATCTCTCTTAACTATGGCTACACCTTC
TRBJ2-1	TRBV3-1	TRBD2	few	CASSRLTSGVYNEQFF	TGTGCCAGCAGCCGCCTGACTAGCGGAGTCTACAATGAGCAGTTCTTC
TRBJ2-7	TRBV20-1	TRBD1	.	CSAYPGQGPYEQYF	TGCAGTGCATATCCGGGACAGGGGCCTTACGAGCAGTACTTC
TRBJ2-7	TRBV10-3	TRBD2	.	CAIRSGGGYEQYF	TGTGCCATCAGGAGCGGGGGGGGCTACGAGCAGTACTTC
TRBJ2-7	TRBV15	TRBD2	once	CATSPTGGSAYEQYF	TGTGCCACCAGCCCCACGGGAGGGAGTGCCTACGAGCAGTACTTC
TRBJ2-7	TRBV12-3/TRBV12-4	TRBD2	.	CASSFVGRPPYEQYF	TGTGCCAGCAGTTTTGTCGGGAGGCCCCCCTACGAGCAGTACTTC
TRBJ2-1	TRBV5-1	TRBD1	.	CASSRTPGQGGFEQFF	TGCGCCAGCAGCAGAACCCCGGGACAGGGGGGGTTTGAGCAGTTCTTC
TRBJ2-7	TRBV29-1	TRBD2	few	CSVESSGAYEQYF	TGCAGCGTTGAATCTAGCGGGGCCTACGAGCAGTACTTC
TRBJ2-1	TRBV12-3/TRBV12-4	.	many	CASSPANEQFF	TGTGCCAGCAGTCCGGCCAATGAGCAGTTCTTC
TRBJ2-1	TRBV2	.	.	CASSERLVYNEQFF	TGTGCCAGCAGTGAACGACTAGTTTACAATGAGCAGTTCTTC
TRBJ1-6	TRBV7-8	.	few	CASSPGSSYNSPLHF	TGTGCCAGCAGCCCAGGGAGCTCCTATAATTCACCCCTCCACTTT
TRBJ2-7	TRBV4-1	.	few	CASSQDPPAYEQYF	TGCGCCAGCAGCCAAGACCCCCCGGCGTACGAGCAGTACTTC
TRBJ2-3	TRBV11-2	.	.	CASTTRLGGETQYF	TGTGCCAGCACCACTCGTCTGGGTGGCGAGACGCAGTATTTT
TRBJ1-2	TRBV7-2	TRBD1	few	CASSPQTGSYTF	TGTGCCAGCAGCCCGCAGACAGGGTCCTACACCTTC
TRBJ2-7	TRBV19	TRBD2	.	CASSPAGRTSGSKAQYF	TGTGCCAGTAGTCCGGCCGGCAGGACTAGCGGGAGCAAGGCCCAGTACTTC
TRBJ1-6	TRBV6-4	.	.	CASSREFNSPLHF	TGTGCCAGCAGTCGCGAGTTTAATTCACCCCTCCACTTT
TRBJ2-4	TRBV29-1	TRBD2	few	CSVEVWDPSGIKNIQYF	TGCAGCGTTGAAGTTTGGGATCCTAGCGGGATCAAAAACATTCAGTACTTC
TRBJ2-7	TRBV2	.	few	CASSTGLGRFEQYF	TGTGCCAGCAGTACGGGACTCGGGCGGTTCGAGCAGTACTTC
TRBJ2-2	TRBV14	TRBD2	.	CASRQLAGAGELFF	TGTGCCAGCAGGCAACTAGCGGGAGCCGGGGAGCTGTTTTTT
TRBJ1-5	TRBV6-6	.	.	CASSYGNQPQHF	TGTGCCAGCAGTTACGGGAATCAGCCCCAGCATTTT
TRBJ2-1	TRBV27	.	.	CASSSPGKGVNEQFF	TGTGCCAGCAGTTCACCGGGAAAGGGCGTCAATGAGCAGTTCTTC
TRBJ2-1	TRBV3-1	.	few	CASSQVDEQFF	TGTGCCAGCAGCCAGGTGGATGAGCAGTTCTTC
TRBJ2-7	TRBV2	TRBD1	.	CASRFDRASYEQYF	TGTGCCAGCAGATTTGACAGGGCTTCCTACGAGCAGTACTTC